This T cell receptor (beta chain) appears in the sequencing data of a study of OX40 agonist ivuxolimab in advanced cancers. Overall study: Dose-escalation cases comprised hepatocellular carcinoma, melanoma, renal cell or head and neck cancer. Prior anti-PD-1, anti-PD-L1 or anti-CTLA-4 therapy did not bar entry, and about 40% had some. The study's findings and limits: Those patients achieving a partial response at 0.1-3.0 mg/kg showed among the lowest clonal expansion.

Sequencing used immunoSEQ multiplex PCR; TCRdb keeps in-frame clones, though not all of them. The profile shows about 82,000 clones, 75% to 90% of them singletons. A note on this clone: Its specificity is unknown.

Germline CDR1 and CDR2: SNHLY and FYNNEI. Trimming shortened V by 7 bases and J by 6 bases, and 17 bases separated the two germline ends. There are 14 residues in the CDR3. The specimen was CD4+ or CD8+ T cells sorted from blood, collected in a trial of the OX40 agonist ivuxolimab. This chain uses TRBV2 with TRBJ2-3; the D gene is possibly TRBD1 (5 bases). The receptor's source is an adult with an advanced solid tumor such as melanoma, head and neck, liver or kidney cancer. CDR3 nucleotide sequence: TGTGCCAGCATACGCGGTACGCACAGGGATACGCAGTATTTT. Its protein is CASIRGTHRDTQYF. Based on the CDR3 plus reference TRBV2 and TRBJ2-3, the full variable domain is EPEVTQTPSHQVTQMGQEVILRCVPISNHLYFYWYRQILGQKVEFLVSFYNNEISEKSEIFDDQFSVERPDGSNFTLKIRSTKLEDSAMYFCASIRGTHRDTQYFGPGTRLTVL.